The clone carrying this TCR beta chain was recorded a few times. Its antigen is undetermined. A CD8+CD4-CCR7+CD45RA+ gate was used to sort naive CD8 T cells. These data are taken from a study of molecular identifiers for immune sequencing clone quantification. The CDR3 has 15 amino acids. V was clipped by 0 bases and J by 1 base, with 9 bases between them. Germline V gives CDR1 ENHRY, CDR2 SYGVKD. Both previously described methods and listed TCR primers were employed to make bulk TCR libraries. TCRdb itself ran the PCR reads through MiXCR, one entry per CDR3 protein. The sample has around 460,000 distinct CDR3 sequences, about a fifth seen once. Study observations and caveats: Sizes of clones that are highly expanded could be underestimated (if identical TCR molecules share a barcode).

The receptor was derived from a human donor in good health. Some libraries in this study had Jurkat cell RNA spiked in. The sample comprised naive CD8+ T cells from blood, with Jurkat cell RNA spiked in. Sample subset: FACS-sorted CD8+CD4-CCR7+CD45RA+ naive T cells. The chain combines TRBV10-3 with TRBJ1-1; D unresolved. The CDR3 loop is CAISESFSANTEAFF. CDR3 bases: TGTGCCATCAGTGAGTCTTTTAGTGCGAACACTGAAGCTTTCTTT.